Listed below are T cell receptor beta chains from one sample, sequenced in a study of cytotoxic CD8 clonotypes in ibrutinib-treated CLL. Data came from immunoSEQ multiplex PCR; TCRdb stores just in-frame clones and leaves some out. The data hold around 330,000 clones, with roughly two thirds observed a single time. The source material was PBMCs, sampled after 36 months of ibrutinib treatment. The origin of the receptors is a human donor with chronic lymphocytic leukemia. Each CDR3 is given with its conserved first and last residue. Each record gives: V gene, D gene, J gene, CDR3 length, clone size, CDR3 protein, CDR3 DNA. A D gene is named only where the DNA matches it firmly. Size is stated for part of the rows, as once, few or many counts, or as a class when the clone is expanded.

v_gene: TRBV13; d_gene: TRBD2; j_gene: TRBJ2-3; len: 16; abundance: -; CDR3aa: CASSSSRLADTDTQYF; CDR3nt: TGTGCCAGCAGCTCTAGTAGACTAGCGGACACAGATACGCAGTATTTT
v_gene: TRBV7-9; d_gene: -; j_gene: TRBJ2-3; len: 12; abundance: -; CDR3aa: CASSGITDTQYF; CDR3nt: TGTGCCAGCAGCGGCATCACAGATACGCAGTATTTT
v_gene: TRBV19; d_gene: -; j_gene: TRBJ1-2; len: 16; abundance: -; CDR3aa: CASSMAPPRGNYGYTF; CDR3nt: TGTGCCAGTAGTATGGCCCCGCCCCGAGGCAACTATGGCTACACCTTC
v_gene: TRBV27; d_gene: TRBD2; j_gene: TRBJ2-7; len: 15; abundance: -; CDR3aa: CASGPPLAGVGEQYF; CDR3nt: TGTGCCAGCGGTCCCCCTCTAGCGGGAGTCGGCGAGCAGTACTTC
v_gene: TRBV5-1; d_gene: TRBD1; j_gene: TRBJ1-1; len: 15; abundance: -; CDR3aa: CASSPPRQGFTEAFF; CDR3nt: TGCGCCAGCAGCCCCCCCCGACAGGGATTCACTGAAGCTTTCTTT
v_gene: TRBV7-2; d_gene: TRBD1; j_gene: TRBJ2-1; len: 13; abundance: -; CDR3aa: CASSFRQGYEQFF; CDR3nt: TGTGCCAGCAGCTTCCGACAGGGATATGAGCAGTTCTTC
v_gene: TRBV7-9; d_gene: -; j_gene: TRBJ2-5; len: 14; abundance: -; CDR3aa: CASRPGEYQETQYF; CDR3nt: TGTGCCAGCCGCCCTGGGGAGTACCAAGAGACCCAGTACTTC
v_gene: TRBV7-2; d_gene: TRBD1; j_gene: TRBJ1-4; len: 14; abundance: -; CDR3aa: CASSRTGGDEKLFF; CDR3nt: TGTGCCAGCAGCCGGACAGGGGGAGATGAAAAACTGTTTTTT
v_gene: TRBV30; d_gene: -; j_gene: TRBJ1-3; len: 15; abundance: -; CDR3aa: CAWSRHSSSGNTIYF; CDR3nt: TGTGCCTGGAGCCGTCACAGTAGCTCTGGAAACACCATATATTTT
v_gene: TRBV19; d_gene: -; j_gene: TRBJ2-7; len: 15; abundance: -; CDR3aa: CASSIIGGRAYEQYF; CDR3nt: TGTGCCAGTAGTATAATAGGGGGGCGAGCCTACGAGCAGTACTTC
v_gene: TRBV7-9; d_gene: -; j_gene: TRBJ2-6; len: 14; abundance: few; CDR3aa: CASRTGSGANVLTF; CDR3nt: TGTGCCAGCCGAACGGGCTCTGGGGCCAACGTCCTGACTTTC
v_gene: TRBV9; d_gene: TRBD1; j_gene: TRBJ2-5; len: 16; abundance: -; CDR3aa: CASSMRTGGVGETQYF; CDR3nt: TGTGCCAGCAGCATGAGGACAGGGGGCGTGGGAGAGACCCAGTACTTC
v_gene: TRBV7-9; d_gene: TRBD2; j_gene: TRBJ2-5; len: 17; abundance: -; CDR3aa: CASSLATVAGARETQYF; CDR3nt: TGTGCCAGCAGCTTAGCGACTGTAGCGGGAGCGCGAGAGACCCAGTACTTC
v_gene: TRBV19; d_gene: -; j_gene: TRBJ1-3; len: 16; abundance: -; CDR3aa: CASRGEAGYSGNTIYF; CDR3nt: TGTGCCAGCAGGGGAGAGGCGGGTTACTCTGGAAACACCATATATTTT
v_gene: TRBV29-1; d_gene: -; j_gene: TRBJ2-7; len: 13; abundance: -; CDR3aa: CSVFRDAYYEQYF; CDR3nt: TGCAGCGTTTTCCGGGACGCCTACTACGAGCAGTACTTC
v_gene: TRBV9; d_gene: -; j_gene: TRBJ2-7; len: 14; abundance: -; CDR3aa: CASSVDSLAYEQYF; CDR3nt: TGTGCCAGCAGCGTGGACAGTCTGGCCTACGAGCAGTACTTC
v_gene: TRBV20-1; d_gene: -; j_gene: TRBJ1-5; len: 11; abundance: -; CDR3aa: CRGVGQGPQHF; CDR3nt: TGCAGAGGGGTGGGGCAGGGGCCCCAGCATTTT
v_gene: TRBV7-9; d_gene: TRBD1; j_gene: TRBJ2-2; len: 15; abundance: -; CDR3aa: CASSLTGPNTGELFF; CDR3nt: TGTGCCAGCAGCTTGACAGGGCCGAACACCGGGGAGCTGTTTTTT
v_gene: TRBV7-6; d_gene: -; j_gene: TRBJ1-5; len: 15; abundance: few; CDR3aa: CASTPKGRPNQPQHF; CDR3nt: TGTGCCAGCACCCCTAAGGGTCGACCCAATCAGCCCCAGCATTTT
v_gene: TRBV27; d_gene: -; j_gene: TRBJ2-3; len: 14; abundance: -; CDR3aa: CASKMGMYADTQYF; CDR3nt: TGTGCCAGCAAGATGGGTATGTACGCAGATACGCAGTATTTT
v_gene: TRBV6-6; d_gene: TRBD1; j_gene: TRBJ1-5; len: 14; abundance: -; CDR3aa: CASSPDRADQPQHF; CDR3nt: TGTGCCAGCAGTCCTGACAGGGCGGATCAGCCCCAGCATTTT
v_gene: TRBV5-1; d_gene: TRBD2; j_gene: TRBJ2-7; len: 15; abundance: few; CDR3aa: CASSLKGGGLHEQYF; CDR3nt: TGCGCCAGCAGCTTGAAGGGCGGGGGGCTCCACGAGCAGTACTTC
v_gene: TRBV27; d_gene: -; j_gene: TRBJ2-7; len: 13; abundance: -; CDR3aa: CASSLVRGNEQYF; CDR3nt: TGTGCCAGCAGTTTAGTTCGGGGTAACGAGCAGTACTTC
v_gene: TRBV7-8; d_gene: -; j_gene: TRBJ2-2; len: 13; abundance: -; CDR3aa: CASSLVLAGELFF; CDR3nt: TGTGCCAGCAGCTTAGTCTTGGCCGGGGAGCTGTTTTTT
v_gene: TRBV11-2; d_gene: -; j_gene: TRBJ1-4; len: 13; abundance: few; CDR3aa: CASSLGTNEKLFF; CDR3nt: TGTGCCAGCAGCTTGGGAACTAATGAAAAACTGTTTTTT
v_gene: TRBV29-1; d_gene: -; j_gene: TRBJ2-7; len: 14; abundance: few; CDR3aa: CSVEDRTPKREQYF; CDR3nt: TGCAGCGTTGAAGATCGGACGCCCAAGCGGGAGCAGTACTTC
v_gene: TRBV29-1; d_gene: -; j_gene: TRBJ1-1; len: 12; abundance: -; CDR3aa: CSVEGMNTEAFF; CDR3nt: TGCAGCGTTGAGGGCATGAACACTGAAGCTTTCTTT
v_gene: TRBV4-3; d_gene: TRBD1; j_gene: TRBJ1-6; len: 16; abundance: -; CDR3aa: CASSRRTGSYNSPLHF; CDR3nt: TGCGCCAGCAGCCGGAGGACAGGCTCCTATAATTCACCCCTCCACTTT
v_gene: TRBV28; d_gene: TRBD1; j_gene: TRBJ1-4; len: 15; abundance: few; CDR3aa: CASGPHRGPKEKLFF; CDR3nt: TGTGCCAGCGGCCCTCATAGGGGGCCAAAGGAAAAACTGTTTTTT
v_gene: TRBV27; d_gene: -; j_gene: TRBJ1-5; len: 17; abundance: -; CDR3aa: CASSLKPSTGSRQPQHF; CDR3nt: TGTGCCAGCAGTTTAAAGCCCTCCACAGGGTCGCGTCAGCCCCAGCATTTT
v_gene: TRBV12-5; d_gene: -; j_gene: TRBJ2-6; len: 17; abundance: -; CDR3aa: CASGLAAGATGANVLTF; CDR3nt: TGTGCTAGTGGTTTAGCCGCCGGGGCAACTGGGGCCAACGTCCTGACTTTC
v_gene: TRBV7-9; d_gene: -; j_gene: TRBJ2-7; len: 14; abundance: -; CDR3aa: CASSSQPMTGEQYF; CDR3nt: TGTGCCAGCAGCTCCCAACCTATGACAGGCGAGCAGTACTTC
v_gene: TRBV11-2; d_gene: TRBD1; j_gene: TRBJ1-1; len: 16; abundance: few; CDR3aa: CASSHIPGQGNTEAFF; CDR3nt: TGTGCCAGCAGCCATATACCGGGACAGGGGAACACTGAAGCTTTCTTT
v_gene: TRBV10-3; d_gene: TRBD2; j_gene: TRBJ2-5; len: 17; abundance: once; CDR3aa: CAISDRTSGQLQETQYF; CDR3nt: TGTGCCATCAGTGATAGGACTAGCGGACAATTACAAGAGACCCAGTACTTC
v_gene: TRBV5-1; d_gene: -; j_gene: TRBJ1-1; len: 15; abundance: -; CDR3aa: CASSPTAGRLAEAFF; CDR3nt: TGCGCCAGCAGCCCCACCGCGGGGCGGCTCGCTGAAGCTTTCTTT
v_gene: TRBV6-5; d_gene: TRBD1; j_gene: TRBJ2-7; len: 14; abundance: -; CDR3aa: CASRTGTGSYEQYF; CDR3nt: TGTGCCAGCAGGACCGGGACAGGGTCCTACGAGCAGTACTTC
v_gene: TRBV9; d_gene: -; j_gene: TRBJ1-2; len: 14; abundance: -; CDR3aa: CASSVGQTNYGYTF; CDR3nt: TGTGCCAGCAGCGTAGGACAGACCAACTATGGCTACACCTTC
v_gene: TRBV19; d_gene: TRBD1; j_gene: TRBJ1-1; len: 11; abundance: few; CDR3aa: CASSQGAEAFF; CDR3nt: TGTGCCAGTTCACAGGGGGCTGAAGCTTTCTTT
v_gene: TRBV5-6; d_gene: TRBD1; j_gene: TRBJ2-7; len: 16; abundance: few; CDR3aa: CASSLSGDRTTYEQYF; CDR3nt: TGTGCCAGCAGCTTGTCCGGGGACAGGACGACCTACGAGCAGTACTTC
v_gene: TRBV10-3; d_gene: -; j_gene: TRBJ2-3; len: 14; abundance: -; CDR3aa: CAISDGKSTDTQYF; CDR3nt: TGTGCCATCAGTGATGGTAAGAGCACAGATACGCAGTATTTT
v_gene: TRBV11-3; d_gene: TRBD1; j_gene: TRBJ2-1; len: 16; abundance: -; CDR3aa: CASSSTRQGVMNEQFF; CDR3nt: TGTGCCAGCAGCTCCACGAGACAGGGGGTAATGAATGAGCAGTTCTTC
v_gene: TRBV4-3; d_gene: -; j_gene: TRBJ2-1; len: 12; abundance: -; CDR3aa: CASSQDYNEQFF; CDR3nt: TGCGCCAGCAGCCAAGACTACAATGAGCAGTTCTTC
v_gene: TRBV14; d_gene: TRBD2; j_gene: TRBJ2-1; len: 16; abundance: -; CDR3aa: CASSQAGTSGHNEQFF; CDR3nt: TGTGCCAGCAGCCAGGCCGGGACTAGCGGGCACAATGAGCAGTTCTTC
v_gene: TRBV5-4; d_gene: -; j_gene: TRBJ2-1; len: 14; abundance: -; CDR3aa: CASSPRGLLHEQFF; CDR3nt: TGTGCCAGCAGCCCGCGGGGGCTGCTCCATGAGCAGTTCTTC
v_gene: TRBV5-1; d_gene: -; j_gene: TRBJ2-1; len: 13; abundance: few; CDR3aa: CASSRGVSNEQFF; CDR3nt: TGCGCCAGCAGCAGGGGAGTGAGCAATGAGCAGTTCTTC
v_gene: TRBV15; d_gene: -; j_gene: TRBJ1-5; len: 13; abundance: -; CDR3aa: CATSASSNQPQHF; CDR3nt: TGTGCCACCAGCGCGTCCAGCAATCAGCCCCAGCATTTT
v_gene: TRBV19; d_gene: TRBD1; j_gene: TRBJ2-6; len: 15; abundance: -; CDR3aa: CASSMQGAGANVLTF; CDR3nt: TGTGCCAGTAGTATGCAGGGGGCTGGGGCCAACGTCCTGACTTTC
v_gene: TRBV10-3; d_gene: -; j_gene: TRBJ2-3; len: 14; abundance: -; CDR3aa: CAISEVPGTDTQYF; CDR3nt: TGTGCCATCAGTGAGGTACCGGGCACAGATACGCAGTATTTT
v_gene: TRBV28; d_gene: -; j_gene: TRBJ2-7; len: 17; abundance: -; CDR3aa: CASSFVFERAPTYEQYF; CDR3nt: TGTGCCAGCAGTTTCGTCTTTGAGCGGGCCCCAACCTACGAGCAGTACTTC
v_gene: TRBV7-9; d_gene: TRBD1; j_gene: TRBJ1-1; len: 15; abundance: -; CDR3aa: CASSLGQGMGTEAFF; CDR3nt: TGTGCCAGCAGCTTAGGACAGGGTATGGGGACTGAAGCTTTCTTT
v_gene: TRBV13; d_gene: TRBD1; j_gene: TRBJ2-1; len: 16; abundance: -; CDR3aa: CASRSKTGTGVYEQFF; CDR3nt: TGTGCCAGCCGGAGTAAGACCGGGACAGGGGTGTATGAGCAGTTCTTC
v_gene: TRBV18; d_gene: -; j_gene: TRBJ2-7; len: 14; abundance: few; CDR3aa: CASSIGGFSYEQYF; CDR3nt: TGTGCCAGCTCAATCGGCGGCTTTTCCTACGAGCAGTACTTC
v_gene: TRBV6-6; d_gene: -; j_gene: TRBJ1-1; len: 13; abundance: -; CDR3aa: CASSLMMNTEAFF; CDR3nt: TGTGCCAGCAGTCTTATGATGAACACTGAAGCTTTCTTT
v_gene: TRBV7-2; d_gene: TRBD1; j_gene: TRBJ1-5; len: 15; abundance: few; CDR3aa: CASSSRQGVGQPQHF; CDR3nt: TGTGCCAGCAGCTCGCGACAGGGAGTCGGGCAGCCCCAGCATTTT
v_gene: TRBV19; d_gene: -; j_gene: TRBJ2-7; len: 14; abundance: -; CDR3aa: CASNWGGPSYEQYF; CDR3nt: TGTGCCAGTAATTGGGGGGGCCCCTCCTACGAGCAGTACTTC
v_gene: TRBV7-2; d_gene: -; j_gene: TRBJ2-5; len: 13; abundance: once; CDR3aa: CASSLLRQETQYF; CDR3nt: TGTGCCAGCAGCTTATTAAGGCAAGAGACCCAGTACTTC
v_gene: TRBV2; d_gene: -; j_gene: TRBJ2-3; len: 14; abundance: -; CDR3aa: CASSEAGRTDTQYF; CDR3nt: TGTGCCAGCAGTGAAGCTGGAAGAACAGATACGCAGTATTTT
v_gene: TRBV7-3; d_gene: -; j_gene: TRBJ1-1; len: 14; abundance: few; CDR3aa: CASRYTGGATEAFF; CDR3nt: TGTGCCAGCAGATATACGGGGGGAGCGACTGAAGCTTTCTTT
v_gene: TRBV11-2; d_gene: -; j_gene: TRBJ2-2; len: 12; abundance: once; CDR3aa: CASSFNTGELFF; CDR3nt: TGTGCCAGCAGTTTTAACACCGGGGAGCTGTTTTTT
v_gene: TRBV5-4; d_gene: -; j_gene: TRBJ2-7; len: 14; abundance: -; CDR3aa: CASSLSQGFYEQYF; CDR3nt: TGTGCCAGCAGCTTGAGCCAGGGATTCTACGAGCAGTACTTC